Following are 2 T cell receptor beta chains from one sample sequenced in a study of T cells in Graves' hyperthyroidism and ophthalmopathy. RNA transcripts were the template for amplifying TCR beta CDR3 regions. First-round RT-PCR of the TCR CDR3 relied on the HTBI primer set. From the multiplex PCR reads, TCRdb called clonotypes with MiXCR, one entry per CDR3 protein. The table records fewer than 450,000 distinct CDR3 sequences, about a sixth of them present only once. The sequenced material came from blood. The receptor set was obtained from a woman in her twenties or thirties with Graves' hyperthyroidism that later progressed to Graves' ophthalmopathy.

At least ten counts were recorded for this clonotype. The chain joins TRBV30 to TRBJ1-5; 10 bases match TRBD1. This CDR3 spans 13 amino acids. CDR1 GTSNPN and CDR2 SVGIG come from the germline V gene (reference sequence). Trimming cost V 5 bases and J 4 bases; bases outside gene matches: 2. In DNA, the CDR3 is TGTGCCTGGGCGGGACAGGGGAATCAGCCCCAGCATTTT. This codes for CAWAGQGNQPQHF.

This clonotype was seen many times. The chain carries TRBV28 and TRBJ1-4; D remains ambiguous. This CDR3 has 16 amino acids. The V gene's germline CDR1 is MDHEN and CDR2 SYDVKM. Deletions cut 6 bases from V and 6 bases from J, with 20 bases between. The DNA for the CDR3 is TGTGCCAGCAGCCCCCGAGGTTGGGCAACATATGAAAAACTGTTTTTT. Translated, it gives CASSPRGWATYEKLFF.